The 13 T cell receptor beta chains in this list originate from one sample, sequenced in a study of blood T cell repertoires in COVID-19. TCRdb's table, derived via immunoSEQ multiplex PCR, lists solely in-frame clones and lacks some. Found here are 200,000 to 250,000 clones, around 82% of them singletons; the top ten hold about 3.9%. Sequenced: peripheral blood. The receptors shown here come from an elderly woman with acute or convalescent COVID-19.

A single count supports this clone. CDR3 amino acids: CASSLTGHDGGYTF. The DNA for the CDR3 is TGTGCCAGCAGCTTAACAGGGCACGACGGTGGCTACACCTTC. This rearrangement joins TRBV7-2 to TRBJ1-2; D perhaps matches TRBD1 (6 bases). Germline V lookup: CDR1 SGHTA, CDR2 FQGNSA. V shed 2 bases and J shed 7 bases, with 14 bases lying between them. The CDR3 contains 14 residues. Based on the CDR3 plus reference TRBV7-2 and TRBJ1-2, the full variable domain is GAGVSQSPSNKVTEKGKDVELRCDPISGHTALYWYRQSLGQGLEFLIYFQGNSAPDKSGLPSDRFSAERTGGSVSTLTIQRTQQEDSAVYLCASSLTGHDGGYTFGSGTRLTVV.

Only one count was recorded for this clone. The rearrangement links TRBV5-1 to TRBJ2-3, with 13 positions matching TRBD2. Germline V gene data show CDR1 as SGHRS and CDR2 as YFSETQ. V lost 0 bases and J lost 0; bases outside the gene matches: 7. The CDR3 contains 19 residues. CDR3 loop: CASSLEVTSGGPSTDTQYF. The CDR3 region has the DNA TGCGCCAGCAGCTTGGAAGTGACTAGCGGGGGGCCTAGCACAGATACGCAGTATTTT.

As DNA, the CDR3 is TGTGCCAGCAGTTACATGGCTAGCGGGGGGACCAATGAGCAGTTCTTC. Residues: CASSYMASGGTNEQFF. This chain joins TRBV6-6 and TRBJ2-1; 11 bases agree with TRBD2. J lost 6 bases, V lost 2 bases, and 6 bases had no gene match. Germline V gene sequence: CDR1 MNHNY, CDR2 SVGAGI (reference sequence). The CDR3 has 16 residues.

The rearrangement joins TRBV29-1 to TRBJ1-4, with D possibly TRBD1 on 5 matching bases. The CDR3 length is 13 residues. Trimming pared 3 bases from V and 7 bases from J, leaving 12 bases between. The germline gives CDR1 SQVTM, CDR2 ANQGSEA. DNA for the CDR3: TGCAGCGTTGATCCGGGGGATGGTGAAAAACTGTTTTTT. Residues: CSVDPGDGEKLFF.

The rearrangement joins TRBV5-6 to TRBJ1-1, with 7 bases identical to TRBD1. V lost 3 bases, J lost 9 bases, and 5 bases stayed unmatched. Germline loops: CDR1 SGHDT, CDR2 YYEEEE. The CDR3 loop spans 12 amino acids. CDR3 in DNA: TGTGCCAGCAGCTGGACAGGATCAAAAGCTTTCTTT. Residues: CASSWTGSKAFF.

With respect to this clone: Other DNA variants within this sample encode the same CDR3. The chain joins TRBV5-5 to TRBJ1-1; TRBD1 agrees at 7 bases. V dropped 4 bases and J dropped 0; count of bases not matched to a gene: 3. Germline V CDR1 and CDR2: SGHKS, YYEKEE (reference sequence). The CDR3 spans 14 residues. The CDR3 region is CASSRQGMNTEAFF. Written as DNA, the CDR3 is TGTGCCAGCAGCCGACAGGGAATGAACACTGAAGCTTTCTTT.

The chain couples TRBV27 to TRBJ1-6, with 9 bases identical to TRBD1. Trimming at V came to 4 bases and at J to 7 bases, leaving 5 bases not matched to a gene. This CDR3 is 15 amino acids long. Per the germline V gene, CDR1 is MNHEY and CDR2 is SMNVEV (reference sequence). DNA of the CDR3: TGTGCCAGCAGTTACATGGGACAGGGAAATTCACCCCTCCACTTT. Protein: CASSYMGQGNSPLHF.

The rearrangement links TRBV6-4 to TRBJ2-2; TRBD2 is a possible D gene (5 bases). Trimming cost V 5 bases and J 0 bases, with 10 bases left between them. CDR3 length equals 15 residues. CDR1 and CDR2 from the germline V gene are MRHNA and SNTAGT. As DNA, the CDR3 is TGTGCCAGCAGTTACACGGAGGCGAACACCGGGGAGCTGTTTTTT. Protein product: CASSYTEANTGELFF.

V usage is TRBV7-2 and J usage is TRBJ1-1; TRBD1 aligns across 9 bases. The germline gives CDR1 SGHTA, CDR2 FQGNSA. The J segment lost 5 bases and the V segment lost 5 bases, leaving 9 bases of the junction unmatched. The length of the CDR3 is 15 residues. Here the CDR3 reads CASSLQGAMGTEAFF. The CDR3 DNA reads TGTGCCAGCAGCCTACAGGGGGCGATGGGGACTGAAGCTTTCTTT.

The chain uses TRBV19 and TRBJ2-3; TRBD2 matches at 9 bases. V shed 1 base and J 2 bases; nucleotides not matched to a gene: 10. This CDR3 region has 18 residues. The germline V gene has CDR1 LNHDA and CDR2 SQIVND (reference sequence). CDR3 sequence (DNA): TGTGCCAGTAGTATAGGGGCCCCCAGCGGGGGGTTCACAGATACGCAGTATTTT. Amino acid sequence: CASSIGAPSGGFTDTQYF.

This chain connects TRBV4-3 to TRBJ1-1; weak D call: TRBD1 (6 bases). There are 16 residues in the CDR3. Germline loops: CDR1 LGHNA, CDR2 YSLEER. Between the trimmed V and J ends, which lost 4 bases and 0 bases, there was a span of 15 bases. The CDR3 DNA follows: TGCGCCAGCAGCCTCCATGGGGGCCTTTTGAACACTGAAGCTTTCTTT. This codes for CASSLHGGLLNTEAFF.

The CDR3 bases are TGTGCCAGCAGCTTAGATGGTACTTCCTCCTACGAGCAGTACTTC. Its translation is CASSLDGTSSYEQYF. The rearrangement uses TRBV7-2 and TRBJ2-7; D is ambiguous. The CDR3 covers 15 residues. The germline gives CDR1 SGHTA, CDR2 FQGNSA. With 1 base removed from V and 0 bases from J, the gap between germline ends came to 10 bases.

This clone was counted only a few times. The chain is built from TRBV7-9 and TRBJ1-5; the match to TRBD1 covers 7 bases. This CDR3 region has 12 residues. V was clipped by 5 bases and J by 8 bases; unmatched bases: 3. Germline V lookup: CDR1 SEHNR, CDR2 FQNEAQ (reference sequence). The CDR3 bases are TGTGCCAGCAGCCGACAGGGCGAGCCCCAGCATTTT. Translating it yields CASSRQGEPQHF.